This TCR beta chain was sequenced in a study of blood T cell repertoires in COVID-19. Whole-study context: Material from acute and convalescent COVID-19 was sourced from the United States, Italy and Spain. PBMCs, B-cell-depleted T cells, or T cells were the source of the cDNA or gDNA that made up the material.

The authors' processing: Amplification with reference gene primers provided the estimates of nucleated cell counts. Data came from immunoSEQ multiplex PCR; TCRdb stores just in-frame clones and leaves some out. V and J calls plus clone size are reproduced from that table; the DNA served to infer D and trimming. Of about 140,000 clones in the sample, roughly 80% are singletons; the top ten hold roughly 4%. From germline, CDR1 is SGHNT and CDR2 YYREEE (reference sequence). The CDR3 is made up of 13 amino acids. V lost 3 bases and J lost 5, with 10 bases in between. The sequence was obtained from a woman older than 75 with acute or convalescent COVID-19. Material: peripheral blood. V gene TRBV5-4 combines with J gene TRBJ2-3; possibly TRBD2 for D (5 bases). The CDR3 is CASSYTRGDTQYF. CDR3 sequence (DNA): TGTGCCAGCAGCTATACTAGAGGAGATACGCAGTATTTT.